Listed here are 5 T cell receptor beta chains from one sample, sequenced in a study of beta chain features in type 1 diabetes (dated by TCRdb to about 2018). Library construction relied on the immunoSEQ multiplex PCR assay. All of the isolated RNA was reverse transcribed with the High Capacity cDNA Reverse Transcription Kit, so expressed TCRB transcripts were sequenced. The immuneACCESS repertoire file appears here via TCRdb, limited to in-frame rearrangements. These files lack a portion of the clones; in checked studies, under half of the deficit traces to unresolved V genes, and the cause of the others is not known. The sample records some 900,000 clones, roughly 15% of which are singletons. The top ten clones comprise 0.02% to 0.025% of the sample. Sequenced input: naive CD4+ T cells from blood. The cell subset or site label for this specimen denotes: true naive CD4+ T cells. The receptors here all came from a woman between 18 and 30 years old in good health.

This clone was detected a few times. The V and J genes are TRBV9 and TRBJ2-2, with 9 bases matching TRBD2. The CDR3 is 15 residues long. The V and J ends lost 4 bases and 4 bases, in that order; junction bases with no gene match: 5. Germline values: CDR1 SGDLS, CDR2 YYNGEE. The CDR3 DNA reads as TGTGCCAGCAGCTTTAGCGGGAGTAGCACCGGGGAGCTGTTTTTT. It yields the protein CASSFSGSSTGELFF.

The gene calls are TRBV15 and TRBJ2-3; 11 bases agree with TRBD2. The J segment lost 2 bases and the V segment lost 1 base, leaving 8 bases of the junction unmatched. This CDR3 is built from 18 residues. Germline CDR1 LNHNV, CDR2 YYDKDF (reference sequence). CDR3 sequence reads: CATSRVLAGGPITDTQYF. The CDR3 DNA sequence: TGTGCCACCAGCAGAGTTCTAGCGGGAGGCCCAATCACAGATACGCAGTATTTT.

The chain uses TRBV18 and TRBJ2-6; D uncertain. CDR1 is KGHSH and CDR2 is LQKENI in the germline V gene. This CDR3 contains 15 residues. The germline V and J ends were trimmed by 2 bases and 2 bases, with 7 bases remaining between them. For the CDR3, the DNA is TGTGCCAGCTCACCAACGCTAACTGGGGCCAACGTCCTGACTTTC. Amino acids: CASSPTLTGANVLTF.

The chain links TRBV21-1 to TRBJ2-7; the D call TRBD2 from the table was never checked on the DNA. TRBV21-1 is reported as a pseudogene. CDR3 length equals 12 residues. CDR3 sequence: CASKVVLYEQYF. The CDR3 DNA is TGTGCCAGCAAAGTAGTGCTCTACGAGCAGTACTTC.

This chain joins TRBV27 and TRBJ1-1; D is undetermined. Trimming pared 5 bases from V and 3 bases from J, leaving 10 bases between. This CDR3 comprises 13 residues. Per the germline V gene, CDR1 is MNHEY and CDR2 is SMNVEV (reference sequence). The CDR3 DNA sequence: TGTGCCAGCAGTGGCCAGGCTCACACTGAAGCTTTCTTT. Amino acids: CASSGQAHTEAFF.